This TCR beta chain was found in a study of CD8+CD57+ T cells in acquired aplastic anemia. Across the whole study: DNA per sorted CD4+ or CD8+ sample ranged about 0.17 to 27.4 ug, averaging roughly 3.5 ug. General study points: There were about 27 CD8+ CDR3 sequences that occurred in both patients and controls.

Patients picked for sequencing had shown CD8+CD57+ cell expansion detected by flow cytometry. Severe acquired aplastic anemia affected all patients. Sampling of blood occurred while the patients had still received no therapy. This CDR3 has 12 amino acids. Germline CDR1 SEHNR, CDR2 FQNEAQ (reference sequence). Trimming cost V 5 bases and J 4 bases, with 9 bases left between them. Worth noting for this clonotype: The antigen is unknown.

The template for TCR beta VDJ and CDR3 sequence profiling was genomic DNA. From the reads, TCRdb called clonotypes with MiXCR, one entry per CDR3 protein. Found here are a few hundred thousand distinct CDR3 sequences, 82% of them singletons; the top ten hold 35% to 50%. This chain links TRBV7-9 with TRBJ2-7; D remains unclear. The specimen was sorted CD4+, CD8+, or CD8+CD57+ T cells (not recorded which) from PBMCs. The source of this sequence is a human donor with aplastic anemia. DNA of the CDR3: TGTGCCAGCAGCCCTACAGATTACGAGCAGTACTTC. Translating gives CASSPTDYEQYF.